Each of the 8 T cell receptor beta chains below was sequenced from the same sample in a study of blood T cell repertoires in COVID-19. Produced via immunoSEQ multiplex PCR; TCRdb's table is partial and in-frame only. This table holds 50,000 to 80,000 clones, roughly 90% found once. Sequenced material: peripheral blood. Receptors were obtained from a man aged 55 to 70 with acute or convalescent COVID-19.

In DNA, the CDR3 is TGTGCCAGTAGTATAAGGCAGGGGGTCTTGGCTGGAATCGGTGAAGCTTTCTTT. It yields the protein CASSIRQGVLAGIGEAFF. The genes are TRBV19 and TRBJ1-1, with 7 bases aligning to TRBD1. The CDR3 sequence is 18 residues long. V lost 2 bases, J lost 7 bases, and 19 bases stayed unmatched. In germline, CDR1 is LNHDA, CDR2 SQIVND (reference sequence).

The CDR3 DNA reads TGTGCCAGCAGCCTACAGACAGTCAATCAGCCCCAGCATTTT. Residues: CASSLQTVNQPQHF. The chain uses TRBV7-9 and TRBJ1-5, with D possibly being TRBD1 (5 bases). CDR1 SEHNR and CDR2 FQNEAQ come from the germline V gene (reference sequence). CDR3 length: 14 residues. The germline V and J ends were trimmed by 5 bases and 3 bases, with 11 bases remaining between them.

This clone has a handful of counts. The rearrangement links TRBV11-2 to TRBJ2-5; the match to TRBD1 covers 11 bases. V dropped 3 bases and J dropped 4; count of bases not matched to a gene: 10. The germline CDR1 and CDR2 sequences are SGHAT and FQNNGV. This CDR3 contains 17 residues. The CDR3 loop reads CASSFDGTGGRRETQYF. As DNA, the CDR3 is TGTGCCAGCAGCTTCGACGGGACAGGGGGACGGCGAGAGACCCAGTACTTC.

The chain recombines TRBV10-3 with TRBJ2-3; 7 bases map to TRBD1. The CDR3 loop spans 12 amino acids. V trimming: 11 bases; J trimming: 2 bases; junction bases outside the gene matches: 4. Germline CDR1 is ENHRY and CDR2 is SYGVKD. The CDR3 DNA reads TGTGCCTACGGGACAGACACAGATACGCAGTATTTT. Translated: CAYGTDTDTQYF.

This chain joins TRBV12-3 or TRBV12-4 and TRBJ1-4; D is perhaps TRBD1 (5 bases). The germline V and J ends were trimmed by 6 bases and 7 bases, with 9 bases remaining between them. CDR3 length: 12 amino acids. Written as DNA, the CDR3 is TGTGCCAGCAGCTCTACAGGTGAAAAACTGTTTTTT. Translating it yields CASSSTGEKLFF.

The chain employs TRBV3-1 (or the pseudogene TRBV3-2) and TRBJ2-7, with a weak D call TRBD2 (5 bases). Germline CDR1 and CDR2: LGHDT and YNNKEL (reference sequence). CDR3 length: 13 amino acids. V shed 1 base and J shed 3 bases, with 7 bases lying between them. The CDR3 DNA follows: TGTGCCAGCAGCCAAGGAGGGATCTACGAGCAGTACTTC. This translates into CASSQGGIYEQYF.

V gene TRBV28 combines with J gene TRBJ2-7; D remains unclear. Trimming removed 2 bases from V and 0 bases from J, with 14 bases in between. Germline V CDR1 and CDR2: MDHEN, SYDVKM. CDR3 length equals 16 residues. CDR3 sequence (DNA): TGTGCCAGCAGTTTACCCCCAGATTTCAGCTCCTACGAGCAGTACTTC. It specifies CASSLPPDFSSYEQYF.

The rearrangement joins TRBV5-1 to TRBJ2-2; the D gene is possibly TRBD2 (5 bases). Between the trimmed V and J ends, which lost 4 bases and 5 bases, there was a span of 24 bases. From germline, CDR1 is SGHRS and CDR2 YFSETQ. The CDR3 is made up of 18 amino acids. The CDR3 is CASSSGNLVLARTGELFF. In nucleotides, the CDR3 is TGCGCCAGCAGCAGCGGCAACCTAGTCCTGGCCCGAACCGGGGAGCTGTTTTTT.